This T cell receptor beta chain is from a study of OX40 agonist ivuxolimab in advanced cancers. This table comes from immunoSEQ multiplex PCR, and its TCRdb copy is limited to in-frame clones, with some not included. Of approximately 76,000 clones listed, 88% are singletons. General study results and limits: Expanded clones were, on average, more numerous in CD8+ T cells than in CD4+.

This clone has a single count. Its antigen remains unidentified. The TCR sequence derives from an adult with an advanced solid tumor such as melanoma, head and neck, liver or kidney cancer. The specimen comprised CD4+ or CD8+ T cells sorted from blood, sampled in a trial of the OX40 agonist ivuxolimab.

CDR3 residues: CASSGTGGYTF. The CDR3 region has the DNA TGTGCCAGCAGCGGGACAGGTGGCTACACCTTC. The J gene is TRBJ1-2, the V gene TRBV28; 8 positions match TRBD1. The CDR3 runs 11 residues. Germline V gene sequence: CDR1 MDHEN, CDR2 SYDVKM. V was pared by 6 bases and J by 7 bases, with 1 base of the junction left unmatched.